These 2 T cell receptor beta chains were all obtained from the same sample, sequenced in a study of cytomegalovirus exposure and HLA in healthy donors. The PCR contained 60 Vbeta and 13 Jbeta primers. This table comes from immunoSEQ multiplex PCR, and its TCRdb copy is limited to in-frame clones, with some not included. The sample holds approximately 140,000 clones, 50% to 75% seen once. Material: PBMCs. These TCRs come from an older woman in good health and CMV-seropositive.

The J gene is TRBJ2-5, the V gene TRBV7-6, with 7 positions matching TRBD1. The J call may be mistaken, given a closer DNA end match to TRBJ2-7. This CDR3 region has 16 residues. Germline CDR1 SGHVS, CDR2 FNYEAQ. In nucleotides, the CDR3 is TGTGCCAGCAGCTTAGCGACGCGGACAGGCGTGTACGAGCAGTACTTC. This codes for CASSLATRTGVYEQYF.

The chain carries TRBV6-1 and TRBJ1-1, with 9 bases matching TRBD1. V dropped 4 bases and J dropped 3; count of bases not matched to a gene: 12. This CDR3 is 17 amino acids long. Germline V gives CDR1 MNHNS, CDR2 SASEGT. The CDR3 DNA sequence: TGTGCCAGCAGTGCTTTCGGGACAGGGCCTTTGGACACTGAAGCTTTCTTT. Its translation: CASSAFGTGPLDTEAFF.